This T cell receptor beta chain was sequenced for a study of cytomegalovirus exposure and HLA in healthy donors. Study information: Out of about 410 genotyped donors, 81% belonged to the Caucasian-associated ancestry cluster.

Study-level points and caveats: Later on, an analysis tied 15,000 or so TCR beta sequences to HLA alleles at 0.05 false discovery rate. It emerged from a later analysis that several of the most significant clusters appeared to be linked to common viral pathogens.

Trimming shortened V by 7 bases and J by 6 bases, and 10 bases separated the two germline ends. The CDR3 has 11 amino acids. CDR1 and CDR2 (germline): LNHDA, SQIVND (reference sequence). Regarding this clone: The antigen remains unidentified.

This PCR relied on a set of 60 Vbeta primers and 13 Jbeta primers. The data were produced by immunoSEQ multiplex PCR, yet TCRdb's version contains in-frame clones alone and is incomplete. The sample features tens of thousands of clones, with roughly 3.3% in its top ten. Sequencing was carried out using PBMCs. The sequence came from a man aged 40-50 years in good health and CMV-seronegative. The chain links TRBV19 to TRBJ2-7; tentatively, D is TRBD1 (5 bases). CDR3 region: CASTQGTEQYF. CDR3 nucleotides: TGTGCCAGTACCCAGGGTACCGAGCAGTACTTC.